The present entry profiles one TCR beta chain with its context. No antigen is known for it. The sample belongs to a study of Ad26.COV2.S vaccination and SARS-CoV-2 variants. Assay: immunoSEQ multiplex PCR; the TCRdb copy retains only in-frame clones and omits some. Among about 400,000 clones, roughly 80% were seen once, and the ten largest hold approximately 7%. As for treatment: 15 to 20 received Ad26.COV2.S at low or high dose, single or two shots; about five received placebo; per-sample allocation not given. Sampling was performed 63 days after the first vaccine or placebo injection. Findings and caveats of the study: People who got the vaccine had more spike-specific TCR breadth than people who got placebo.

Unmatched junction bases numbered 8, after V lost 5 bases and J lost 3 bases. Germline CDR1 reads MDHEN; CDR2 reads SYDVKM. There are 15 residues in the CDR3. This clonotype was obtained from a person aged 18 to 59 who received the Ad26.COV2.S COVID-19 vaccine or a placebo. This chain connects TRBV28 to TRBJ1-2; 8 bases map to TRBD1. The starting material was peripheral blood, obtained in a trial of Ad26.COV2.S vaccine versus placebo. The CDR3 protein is CASSTLWDRYYGYTF. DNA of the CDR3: TGTGCCAGCAGTACCCTTTGGGACAGGTACTATGGCTACACCTTC.